This entry features one TCR beta chain sequence. Using immunoSEQ multiplex PCR, the repertoire was profiled, and TCRdb retains in-frame clones only, with some absent. The sample consists of 200,000 to 250,000 clones, roughly 90% of them appearing once. The data belong to a study of blood T cell repertoires in COVID-19. Trimming shortened V by 2 bases and J by 0 bases, and 10 bases separated the two germline ends. CDR1 and CDR2 from the germline V gene are MNHEY and SMNVEV (reference sequence). CDR3 length: 15 residues. This chain links TRBV27 with TRBJ1-2, with D unclear. The sample comprised peripheral blood. This TCR was sampled from a woman aged 40 to 50 with acute or convalescent COVID-19. The CDR3 here is CASSLRSTSNYGYTF. The CDR3 DNA is TGTGCCAGCAGTTTAAGGTCGACATCTAACTATGGCTACACCTTC.